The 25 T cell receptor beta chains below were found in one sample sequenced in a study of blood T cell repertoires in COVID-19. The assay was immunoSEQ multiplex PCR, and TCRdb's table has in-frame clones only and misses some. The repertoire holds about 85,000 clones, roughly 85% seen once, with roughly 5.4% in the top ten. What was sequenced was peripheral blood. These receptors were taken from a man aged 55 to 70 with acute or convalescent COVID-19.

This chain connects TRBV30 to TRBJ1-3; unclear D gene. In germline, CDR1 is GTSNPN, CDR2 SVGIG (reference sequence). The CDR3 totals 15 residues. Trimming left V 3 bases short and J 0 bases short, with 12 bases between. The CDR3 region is CAWSSEESSGNTIYF. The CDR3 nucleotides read TGTGCCTGGAGCTCAGAGGAGAGCTCTGGAAACACCATATATTTT.

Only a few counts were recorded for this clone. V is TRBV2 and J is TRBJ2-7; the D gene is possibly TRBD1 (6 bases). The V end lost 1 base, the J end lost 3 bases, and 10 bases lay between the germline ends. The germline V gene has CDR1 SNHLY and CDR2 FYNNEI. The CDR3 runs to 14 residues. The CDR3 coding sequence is TGTGCCAGCAGTGAAGTGGACAGCGGCTACGAGCAGTACTTC. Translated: CASSEVDSGYEQYF.

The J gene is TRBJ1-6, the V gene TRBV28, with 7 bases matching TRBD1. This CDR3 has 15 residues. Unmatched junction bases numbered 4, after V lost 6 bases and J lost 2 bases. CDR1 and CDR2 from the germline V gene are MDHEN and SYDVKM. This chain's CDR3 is CASRATGPYNSPLHF. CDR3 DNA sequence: TGTGCCAGCAGAGCGACAGGGCCCTATAATTCACCCCTCCACTTT.

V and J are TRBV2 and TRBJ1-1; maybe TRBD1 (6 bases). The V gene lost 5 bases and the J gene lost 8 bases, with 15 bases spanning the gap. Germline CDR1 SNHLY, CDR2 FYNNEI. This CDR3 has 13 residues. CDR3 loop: CASSTGTWNEAFF. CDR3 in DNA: TGTGCCAGCAGTACCGGGACATGGAACGAAGCTTTCTTT. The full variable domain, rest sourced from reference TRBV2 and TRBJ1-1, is EPEVTQTPSHQVTQMGQEVILRCVPISNHLYFYWYRQILGQKVEFLVSFYNNEISEKSEIFDDQFSVERPDGSNFTLKIRSTKLEDSAMYFCASSTGTWNEAFFGQGTRLTVV.

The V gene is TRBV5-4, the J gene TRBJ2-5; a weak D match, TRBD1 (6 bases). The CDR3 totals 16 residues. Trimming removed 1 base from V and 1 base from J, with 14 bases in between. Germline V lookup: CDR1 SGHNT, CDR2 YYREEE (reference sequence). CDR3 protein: CASSLKSGTTQETQYF. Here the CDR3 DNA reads TGTGCCAGCAGCTTGAAATCCGGGACAACCCAAGAGACCCAGTACTTC.

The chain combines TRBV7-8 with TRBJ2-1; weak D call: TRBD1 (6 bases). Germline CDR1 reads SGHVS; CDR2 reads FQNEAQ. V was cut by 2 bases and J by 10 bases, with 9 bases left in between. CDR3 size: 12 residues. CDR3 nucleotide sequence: TGTGCCAGCAGCTTAACAAGGGGGGAGCAGTTCTTC. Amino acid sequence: CASSLTRGEQFF.

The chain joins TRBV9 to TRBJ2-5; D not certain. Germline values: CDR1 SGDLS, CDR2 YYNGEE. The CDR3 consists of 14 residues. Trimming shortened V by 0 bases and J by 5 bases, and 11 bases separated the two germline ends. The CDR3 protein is CASSVDSARETQYF. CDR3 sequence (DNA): TGTGCCAGCAGCGTAGACTCAGCGAGGGAGACCCAGTACTTC. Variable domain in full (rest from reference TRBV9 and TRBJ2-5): DSGVTQTPKHLITATGQRVTLRCSPRSGDLSVYWYQQSLDQGLQFLIQYYNGEERAKGNILERFSAQQFPDLHSELNLSSLELGDSALYFCASSVDSARETQYFGPGTRLLVL.

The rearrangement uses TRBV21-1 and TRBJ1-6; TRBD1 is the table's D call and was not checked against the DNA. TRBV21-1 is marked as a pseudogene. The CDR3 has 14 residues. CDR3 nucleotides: TGTGCCAGCAGCAAGACAGGGGAGGTCTCGCCCCTCCACTTT. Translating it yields CASSKTGEVSPLHF.

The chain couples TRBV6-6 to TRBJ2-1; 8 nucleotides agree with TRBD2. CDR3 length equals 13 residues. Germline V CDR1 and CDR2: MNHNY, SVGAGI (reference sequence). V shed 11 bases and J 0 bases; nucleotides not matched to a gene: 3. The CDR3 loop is CAAGGRSYNEQFF. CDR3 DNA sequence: TGTGCCGCGGGGGGTCGCTCCTACAATGAGCAGTTCTTC.

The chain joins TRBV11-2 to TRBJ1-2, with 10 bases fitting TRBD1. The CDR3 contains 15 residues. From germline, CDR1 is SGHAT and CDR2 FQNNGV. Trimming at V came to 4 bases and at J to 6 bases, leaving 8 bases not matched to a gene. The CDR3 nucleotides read TGTGCCAGCAGCTCGGGACAGGGGTCCCTGAATGGCTACACCTTC. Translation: CASSSGQGSLNGYTF. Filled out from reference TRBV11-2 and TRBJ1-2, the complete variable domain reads EAGVAQSPRYKIIEKRQSVAFWCNPISGHATLYWYQQILGQGPKLLIQFQNNGVVDDSQLPKDRFSAERLKGVDSTLKIQPAKLEDSAVYLCASSSGQGSLNGYTFGSGTRLTVV.

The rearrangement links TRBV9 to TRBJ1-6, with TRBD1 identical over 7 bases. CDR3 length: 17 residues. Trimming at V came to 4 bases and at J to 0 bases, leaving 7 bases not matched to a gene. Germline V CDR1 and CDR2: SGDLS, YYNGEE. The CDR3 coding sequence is TGTGCCAGCAGCCCGGGACAGCCGAGCTCCTATAATTCACCCCTCCACTTT. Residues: CASSPGQPSSYNSPLHF.

The CDR3 DNA is TGTGCCAGCAGCCAAGGCGGGGCAAGGGTAACTGGAAACACCATATATTTT. This sequence encodes CASSQGGARVTGNTIYF. The rearrangement joins TRBV3-1 (or the pseudogene TRBV3-2) to TRBJ1-3, with TRBD1 as a possible D gene (5 bases). Germline V gives CDR1 LGHDT, CDR2 YNNKEL (reference sequence). CDR3 length equals 17 residues. Trimming removed 1 base from V and 2 bases from J, with 15 bases in between.

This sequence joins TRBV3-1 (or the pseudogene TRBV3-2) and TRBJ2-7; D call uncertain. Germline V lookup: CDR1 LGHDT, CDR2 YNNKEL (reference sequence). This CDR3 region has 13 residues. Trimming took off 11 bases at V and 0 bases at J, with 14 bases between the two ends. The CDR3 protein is CALFFSCSYEQYF. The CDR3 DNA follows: TGTGCCCTTTTTTTTAGCTGCTCCTACGAGCAGTACTTC.

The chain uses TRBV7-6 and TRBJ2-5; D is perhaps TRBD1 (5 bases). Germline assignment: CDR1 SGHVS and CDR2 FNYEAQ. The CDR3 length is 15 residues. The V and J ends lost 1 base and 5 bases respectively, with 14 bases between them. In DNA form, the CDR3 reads TGTGCCAGCAGCTTAGGCCCAGGGAAGAGGGAGACCCAGTACTTC. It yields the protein CASSLGPGKRETQYF.

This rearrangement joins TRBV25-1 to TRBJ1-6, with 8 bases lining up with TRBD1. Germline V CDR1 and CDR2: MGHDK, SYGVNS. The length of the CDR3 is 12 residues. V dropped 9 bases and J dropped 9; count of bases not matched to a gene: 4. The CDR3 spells CASHRGGSPLHF. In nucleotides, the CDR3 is TGTGCCAGTCACAGGGGGGGTTCACCCCTCCACTTT.

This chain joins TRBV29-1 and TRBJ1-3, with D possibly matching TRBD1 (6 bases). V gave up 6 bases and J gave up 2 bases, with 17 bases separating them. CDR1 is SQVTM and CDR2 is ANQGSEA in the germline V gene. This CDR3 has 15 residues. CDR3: CSVGTGTSAGNTIYF. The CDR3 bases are TGCAGCGTCGGAACCGGGACATCTGCTGGAAACACCATATATTTT. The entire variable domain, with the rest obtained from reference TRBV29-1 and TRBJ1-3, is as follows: SAVISQKPSRDICQRGTSLTIQCQVDSQVTMMFWYRQQPGQSLTLIATANQGSEATYESGFVIDKFPISRPNLTFSTLTVSNMSPEDSSIYLCSVGTGTSAGNTIYFGEGSWLTVV.

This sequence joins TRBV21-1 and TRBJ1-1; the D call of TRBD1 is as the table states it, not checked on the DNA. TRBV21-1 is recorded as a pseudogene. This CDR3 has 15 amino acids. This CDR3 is CASSNPGGRETEAFF. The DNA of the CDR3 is TGTGCCAGCAGCAACCCAGGGGGCCGGGAGACTGAAGCTTTCTTT.

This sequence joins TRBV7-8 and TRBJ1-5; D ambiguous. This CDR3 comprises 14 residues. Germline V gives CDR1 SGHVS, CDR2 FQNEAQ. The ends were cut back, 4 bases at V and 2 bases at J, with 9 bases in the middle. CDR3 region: CASSSQERNQPQHF. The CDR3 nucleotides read TGTGCCAGCAGCTCCCAGGAACGCAATCAGCCCCAGCATTTT.

The CDR3 loop is CASSETGGYQPQHF. CDR3 DNA sequence: TGTGCCAGCAGTGAGACAGGGGGCTATCAGCCCCAGCATTTT. The J gene is TRBJ1-5, the V gene TRBV27, with TRBD1 matching 10 bases. The CDR3 extends over 14 amino acids. V lost 5 bases to trimming and J lost 5 bases; unmatched junction nucleotides: 3. The germline V gene has CDR1 MNHEY and CDR2 SMNVEV (reference sequence).

The CDR3: CSVDSLTSTDTQYF. As DNA, the CDR3 is TGCAGCGTTGATTCACTGACTAGCACAGATACGCAGTATTTT. The chain combines TRBV29-1 with TRBJ2-3, with D hard to call. Trimming shortened V by 3 bases and J by 0 bases, and 10 bases separated the two germline ends. The CDR3 loop spans 14 amino acids. From germline, CDR1 is SQVTM and CDR2 ANQGSEA.

The CDR3: CAWKEGGTHNSPLHF. CDR3 DNA: TGTGCCTGGAAGGAGGGCGGGACGCATAATTCACCCCTCCACTTT. The chain links TRBV30 to TRBJ1-6; D may be TRBD1 (5 bases). V was cut by 4 bases and J by 5 bases, with 15 bases left in between. The CDR3 loop spans 15 amino acids. CDR1 is GTSNPN and CDR2 is SVGIG in the germline V gene (reference sequence).

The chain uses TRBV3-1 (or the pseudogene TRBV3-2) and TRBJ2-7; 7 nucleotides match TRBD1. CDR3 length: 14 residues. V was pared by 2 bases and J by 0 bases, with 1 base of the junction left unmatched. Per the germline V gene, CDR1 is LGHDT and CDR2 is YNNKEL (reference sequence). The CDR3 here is CASSQNRGSYEQYF. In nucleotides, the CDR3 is TGTGCCAGCAGCCAAAACAGGGGCTCCTACGAGCAGTACTTC.

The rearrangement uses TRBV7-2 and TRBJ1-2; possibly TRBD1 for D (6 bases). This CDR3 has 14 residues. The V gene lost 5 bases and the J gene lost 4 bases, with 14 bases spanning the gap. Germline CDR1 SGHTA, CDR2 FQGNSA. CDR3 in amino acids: CASSTPQGSYGYTF. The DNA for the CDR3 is TGTGCCAGCAGCACCCCCCAGGGGTCCTATGGCTACACCTTC.

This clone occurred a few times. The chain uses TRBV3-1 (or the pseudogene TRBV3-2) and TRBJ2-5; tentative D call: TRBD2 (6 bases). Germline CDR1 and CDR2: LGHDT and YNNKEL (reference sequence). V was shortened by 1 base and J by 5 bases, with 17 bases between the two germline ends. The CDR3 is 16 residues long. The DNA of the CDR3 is TGTGCCAGCAGCCAAGGGGTGTTAGACGGAGGGGAGACCCAGTACTTC. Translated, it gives CASSQGVLDGGETQYF.

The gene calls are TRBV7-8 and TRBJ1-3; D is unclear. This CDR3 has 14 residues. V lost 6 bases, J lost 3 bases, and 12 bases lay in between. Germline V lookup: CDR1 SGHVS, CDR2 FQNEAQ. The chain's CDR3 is CASSHQYNGNTIYF. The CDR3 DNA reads TGTGCCAGCAGTCATCAATACAATGGAAACACCATATATTTT. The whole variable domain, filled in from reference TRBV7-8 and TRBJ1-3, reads GAGVSQSPRYKVAKRGQDVALRCDPISGHVSLFWYQQALGQGPEFLTYFQNEAQLDKSGLPSDRFFAERPEGSVSTLKIQRTQQEDSAVYLCASSHQYNGNTIYFGEGSWLTVV.